These 24 T cell receptor beta chains were all obtained from the same sample, sequenced in a study of CD8+CD57+ T cells in acquired aplastic anemia. Only patients with CD8+CD57+ cell expansion on flow cytometry were chosen for sequencing. The use of genomic DNA as template underpinned the TCR beta VDJ and CDR3 profiling. TCRdb called the reads again in MiXCR, with one record for every CDR3 protein. The table lists about 150,000 distinct CDR3 sequences, roughly 54% of them singletons. Source material: sorted CD4+, CD8+, or CD8+CD57+ T cells (not recorded which) from PBMCs. Receptor source: a human donor with aplastic anemia.

V is TRBV20-1 and J is TRBJ2-1; TRBD1 or TRBD2 may be the D gene (5 bases each). CDR1 is DFQATT and CDR2 is SNEGSKA in the germline V gene (reference sequence). V lost 6 bases and J 6 bases, leaving 21 bases between the germline ends. CDR3 length: 15 amino acids. This chain's CDR3 is CSAHLSGQGANEQFF. The CDR3, as DNA: TGCAGTGCCCATCTGTCGGGGCAGGGTGCCAATGAGCAGTTCTTC.

The V and J genes are TRBV9 and TRBJ2-5; D tentatively fits TRBD1 or TRBD2 (6 bases each). CDR1 SGDLS and CDR2 YYNGEE come from the germline V gene. Trimming removed 0 bases from V and 1 base from J, with 10 bases in between. The CDR3 extends over 15 amino acids. The CDR3 region has the DNA TGTGCCAGCAGCGTAGTTGGAGGGGGCCAAGAGACCCAGTACTTC. Translating gives CASSVVGGGQETQYF.

As regards this clonotype: Lacking the conserved final phenylalanine or tryptophan, this CDR3 likely reflects a read error. The DNA is left out, because the CDR3 cannot be placed on it with certainty; the CDR3 is given as TCRdb lists it. This sequence joins TRBV29-1 and TRBJ1-1; TRBD1 is taken as the D call from the table, unchecked against the DNA. The germline V gene encodes CDR1 SQVTM and CDR2 ANQGSEA. The CDR3 has 14 residues if both end residues are counted. CDR3 in amino acids: CSVVNLDRVGGPAY.

This clonotype was counted at least ten times. The CDR3 DNA reads as TGTGCCAGCAGCCAGGACAGGAAAAATTCACCCCTCCACTTT. Amino acids: CASSQDRKNSPLHF. The V and J genes are TRBV7-6 and TRBJ1-6; 7 nucleotides align to TRBD1. CDR1 and CDR2 (germline): SGHVS, FNYEAQ. Trimming at V came to 5 bases and at J to 7 bases, leaving 5 bases not matched to a gene. The CDR3 contains 14 residues.

This clonotype was seen at least ten times. The CDR3 sequence: CSARGRFSGGAGETQYF. Here the CDR3 DNA reads TGCAGTGCACGCGGGCGGTTTAGCGGGGGGGCCGGAGAGACCCAGTACTTC. The gene calls are TRBV20-1 and TRBJ2-5; 11 bases align to TRBD2. The CDR3 totals 17 residues. CDR1 is DFQATT, CDR2 SNEGSKA, per germline (reference sequence). V was pared by 6 bases and J by 4 bases, with 16 bases of the junction left unmatched.

V is TRBV5-6 and J is TRBJ1-2; no clear D gene. Germline-derived CDR1 and CDR2 are SGHDT and YYEEEE. This CDR3 has 12 amino acids. Trimming took off 4 bases at V and 0 bases at J, with 4 bases between the two ends. The CDR3, as DNA: TGTGCCAGCAGCGGGGCTAACTATGGCTACACCTTC. It specifies CASSGANYGYTF.

This clonotype was seen more than once but under ten times. The chain joins TRBV20-1 to TRBJ2-5; D is undetermined. Per germline, CDR1 DFQATT and CDR2 SNEGSKA (reference sequence). The CDR3 length is 12 residues. Trimming left V 7 bases short and J 2 bases short, with 11 bases between. DNA for the CDR3: TGCAGTGTACGGCGGCCTCAAGAGACCCAGTACTTC. This sequence encodes CSVRRPQETQYF.

J is TRBJ1-4 and V is TRBV6-5; D uncertain. The CDR3 is made up of 13 amino acids. The germline V gene encodes CDR1 MNHEY and CDR2 SVGAGI. V dropped 4 bases and J dropped 8 bases, with 11 bases sitting between them. The CDR3 bases are TGTGCCAGCAGTTTAGGCCCCGGGGAAAAACTGTTTTTT. This gives the protein CASSLGPGEKLFF.

Only a few counts were recorded for this clonotype. This chain joins TRBV19 and TRBJ2-7; D remains unclear. CDR1 and CDR2 (germline): LNHDA, SQIVND (reference sequence). Trimming cost V 3 bases and J 2 bases, with 8 bases left between them. This CDR3 region has 13 residues. In DNA, the CDR3 is TGTGCCAGTAGTATTGGTCAGGCCTACGAGCAGTACTTC. Its translation: CASSIGQAYEQYF.

The chain links TRBV2 to TRBJ2-7; D is ambiguous. Trimming removed 8 bases from V and 7 bases from J, with 21 bases in between. The CDR3 totals 14 residues. Germline V CDR1 and CDR2: SNHLY, FYNNEI. CDR3 DNA: TGTGCCAGCTCTCGACTGGGATCGCCTACGGAGCAGTACTTC. Translating gives CASSRLGSPTEQYF.

On this clonotype: The junction shows a germline mismatch at one end, possibly a read error. This chain links TRBV2 with TRBJ2-7, with 8 bases lining up with TRBD1. Germline V gene data show CDR1 as SNHLY and CDR2 as FYNNEI. This CDR3 has 14 residues. CDR3 coding DNA: TGTGCCAGCACCACAGGGGGACATCCCTACGAGCAGCACTTC. It encodes CASTTGGHPYEQHF.

This clonotype turned up a few times. The rearrangement uses TRBV27 and TRBJ1-2; D perhaps matches TRBD1 (5 bases). The CDR3 extends over 16 amino acids. Germline V CDR1 and CDR2: MNHEY, SMNVEV (reference sequence). The ends were cut back, 1 base at V and 7 bases at J, with 19 bases in the middle. The CDR3 reads CASSLFPRDGISGYTF. DNA of the CDR3: TGTGCCAGCAGTTTATTCCCCAGGGACGGTATCTCTGGCTACACCTTC.

This clonotype was found once. A read error may be the cause here, since a much bigger clone is one base away. The rearrangement links TRBV9 to TRBJ2-1; D may be TRBD1 (6 bases). The DNA end favors TRBJ2-7, so the J call may be wrong. Germline CDR1 reads SGDLS; CDR2 reads YYNGEE. The CDR3 consists of 15 residues. CDR3 sequence (DNA): TGTGCCAGCAGCCCCAGGGGCGTCACCTACAATGAGCAGTACTTC. It is translated as CASSPRGVTYNEQYF.

DNA of the CDR3: TGTGCCAGCAGAACAGGGGGAACTGAAGCTTTCTTT. It codes for CASRTGGTEAFF. The rearrangement joins TRBV2 to TRBJ1-1, with 8 positions matching TRBD1. The germline CDR1 and CDR2 sequences are SNHLY and FYNNEI. Trimming cost V 6 bases and J 5 bases; bases outside gene matches: 2. CDR3 length equals 12 residues.

The sample holds one count of this clonotype. The V gene is TRBV2, the J gene TRBJ2-7; D unresolved. Trimming took 6 bases from V and 2 from J, leaving 8 bases between them. There are 12 residues in the CDR3. Germline assignment: CDR1 SNHLY and CDR2 FYNNEI. The CDR3 bases are TGTGCCAGCAGGATAGGAACCTACGAGCAGTACTTC. Translated: CASRIGTYEQYF.

This clonotype was recorded many times. The chain joins TRBV7-2 to TRBJ2-1; weak D call: TRBD2 (5 bases). Trimming removed 1 base at V and 9 bases at J, with 10 bases between. The CDR3 runs to 13 residues. Per the germline V gene, CDR1 is SGHTA and CDR2 is FQGNSA. CDR3 coding DNA: TGTGCCAGCAGCTTAGGTCTAGCAGGTGAGCAGTTCTTC. Its translation: CASSLGLAGEQFF.

This rearrangement joins TRBV24-1 to TRBJ2-7; D possibly corresponds to TRBD1 (5 bases). The V gene lost 5 bases and the J gene lost 1 base, with 11 bases spanning the gap. The CDR3 totals 14 residues. Germline loops: CDR1 KGHDR, CDR2 SFDVKD. Here the CDR3 reads CATSAQEGSYEQYF. The CDR3 DNA reads TGTGCCACCAGTGCACAGGAAGGATCCTACGAGCAGTACTTC.

This clonotype was counted many times. This chain connects TRBV20-1 to TRBJ2-7; D not resolved. V lost 0 bases to trimming and J lost 2 bases, with 11 bases between them. Germline-derived CDR1 and CDR2 are DFQATT and SNEGSKA (reference sequence). The CDR3 has 14 residues. CDR3: CSARDAATTYEQYF. The CDR3 DNA reads as TGCAGTGCTAGAGATGCGGCGACCACCTACGAGCAGTACTTC.

This clonotype was detected only once. The genes are TRBV15 and TRBJ2-7; D not certain. The CDR3 sequence is 12 residues long. CDR1 is LNHNV, CDR2 YYDKDF, per germline (reference sequence). Trimming removed 4 bases at V and 5 bases at J, with 9 bases between. The CDR3 is CATSNQHDEQYF. CDR3 DNA: TGTGCCACCAGCAACCAGCATGACGAGCAGTACTTC.

Here the CDR3 reads CSVGLDRGYGYTF. For the CDR3, the DNA is TGCAGCGTTGGATTGGACAGAGGCTATGGCTACACCTTC. The chain uses TRBV29-1 and TRBJ1-2; a weak D match, TRBD1 (6 bases). This CDR3 comprises 13 residues. V lost 4 bases, J lost 4 bases, and 13 bases lay in between. The germline CDR1 and CDR2 sequences are SQVTM and ANQGSEA.

The chain couples TRBV2 to TRBJ2-7, with 7 bases matching TRBD1. The CDR3 contains 14 residues. J was trimmed by 5 bases and V by 6 bases; bases with no gene match: 10. Germline V gene sequence: CDR1 SNHLY, CDR2 FYNNEI. This CDR3 reads CASRKDRTSHEQYF. CDR3 bases: TGTGCCAGCAGGAAGGACAGGACTTCCCACGAGCAGTACTTC.

The chain links TRBV29-1 to TRBJ1-2; D gene unclear. Germline CDR1 is SQVTM and CDR2 is ANQGSEA. V lost 7 bases, J lost 4 bases, and 25 bases lay in between. The CDR3 spans 16 residues. The CDR3 bases are TGCAGCGCCCCAGTCGTAGGCGGGGTACGGGGCTATGGCTACACCTTC. Translated: CSAPVVGGVRGYGYTF.

This clonotype has only a few counts. The V gene is TRBV24-1, the J gene TRBJ1-1, with TRBD1 matching 9 bases. CDR1 is KGHDR, CDR2 SFDVKD, per germline. This CDR3 is 15 amino acids long. With 5 bases clipped from V and 2 bases from J, the junction kept 5 bases outside the gene matches. CDR3 nucleotide sequence: TGTGCCACCAGTGCATCGGACAGGGGAAACACTGAAGCTTTCTTT. Amino acid sequence: CATSASDRGNTEAFF.

This chain joins TRBV20-1 and TRBJ2-5; D gene unclear. Trimming stripped 0 bases from V and 5 bases from J, with 7 bases between. Germline V gene lookup returns CDR1 DFQATT and CDR2 SNEGSKA (reference sequence). This CDR3 is built from 12 residues. This chain's CDR3 is CSARDLRETQYF. The CDR3 DNA reads TGCAGTGCTAGAGATTTAAGGGAGACCCAGTACTTC.